The sample holds a few counts of the clone carrying this TCR beta chain. For the second PCR, which ran for about 7 to 11 cycles, a sample-barcoded 5' primer and a J-beta primer mix were used. With 12 random nucleotides, a template-switch adaptor tagged each individual cDNA molecule. TCRdb called the 5' RACE reads again in MiXCR, with one record for every CDR3 protein. The sample yields 780,000 or so distinct CDR3 sequences, 20% to 25% seen once. This sample was taken from a study of blood T cells in healthy people across ages. From germline, CDR1 is SGHVS and CDR2 FNYEAQ. The CDR3 length is 15 residues. Trimming pared 5 bases from V and 0 bases from J, leaving 10 bases between. This same sample was also taken into another study, of T cells of mothers and their children. That publication notes: The people who donated were a few healthy Caucasian mothers and their six children.

The chain combines TRBV7-6 with TRBJ1-4; D unclear. The clonotype comes from a boy under 18 in good health. Specimen: blood. The CDR3 nucleotides read TGTGCCAGCAGCACCCGCGGGGCAACTAATGAAAAACTGTTTTTT. This sequence encodes CASSTRGATNEKLFF.